This T cell receptor (beta chain) appears in the sequencing data of a study of tumor-infiltrating lymphocytes in oesophageal squamous cell carcinoma (TCRdb year 2016). This clonotype has at least ten counts. The specificity of this receptor is unknown. Base qualities are missing; no much larger clone stands one base away. Libraries were made using PCR. The data were produced on an Illumina HiSeq 2000. TCRdb's own reprocessing of the public reads used fastp at Q25 and MiXCR and kept productive beta chains. CDR3 protein sequences are deduplicated, and each keeps its most common genes and DNA. This sample comprises roughly 20,000 distinct CDR3 sequences, about 35% of them detected only once. The ten largest clones capture 9.5% to 13% of the sample. The CDR3 numbers 15 residues from cysteine through phenylalanine. Of all the DNA, just the CDR3 is kept, 45 bases in frame from base 1. Trimming accounts for 8 bases at V and 3 bases at J, while the number of junction bases matched to no gene is 10. In the germline V gene (reference sequence), CDR1 corresponds to WNHNN and CDR2 to SYGVQD.

The sequence links TRBV10-1 to TRBJ2-3, and TRBD2 matches 8 of the central bases. The sample taken for sequencing was esophageal tumor tissue. The origin of this receptor is a male donor with esophageal squamous cell carcinoma. Read as DNA, the sequence is TGCGCCAGCCAAAAAGCGGGAGACGGGACAGATACGCAGTATTTT. The translation is CASQKAGDGTDTQYF.